The 30 T cell receptor beta chains below come from one sample, sequenced in a study of T cells after yellow fever vaccination. TCRdb passed the 5' RACE reads through MiXCR, listing each CDR3 protein once. The sample records under 400,000 distinct CDR3 sequences, 11% being singletons. The sample consisted of PBMCs, taken on the day of the first yellow fever vaccination. These receptors came from a man aged 18 to 29 who received the YFV17D yellow fever vaccine.

This clonotype was observed a few times. The chain couples TRBV4-1 to TRBJ1-2, with no clear D. This CDR3 has 12 amino acids. Trimming shortened V by 1 base and J by 8 bases, and 8 bases separated the two germline ends. From germline, CDR1 is MGHRA and CDR2 YSYEKL. The chain's CDR3 is CASSQGRIGYTF. The CDR3 DNA reads TGCGCCAGCAGCCAAGGACGTATCGGCTACACCTTC.

V usage is TRBV10-1 and J usage is TRBJ2-7; no clear D. The CDR3 is made up of 15 amino acids. Trimming removed 7 bases at V and 7 bases at J, with 23 bases between. The germline V gene encodes CDR1 WNHNN and CDR2 SYGVQD (reference sequence). CDR3 in amino acids: CASTMKGSSNVEQYF. CDR3 DNA sequence: TGCGCCAGCACCATGAAGGGTAGTTCCAATGTGGAGCAGTACTTC.

This clonotype has more than one count but fewer than ten. The genes are TRBV7-6 and TRBJ1-1, with D unresolved. The CDR3 totals 15 residues. V lost 2 bases to trimming and J lost 0 bases, with 10 bases between them. CDR1 SGHVS and CDR2 FNYEAQ come from the germline V gene. The DNA of the CDR3 is TGTGCCAGCAGCTTAAGTGCGCACTTGAACACTGAAGCTTTCTTT. Its translation is CASSLSAHLNTEAFF. The whole variable domain, filled in from reference TRBV7-6 and TRBJ1-1, reads GAGVSQSPRYKVTKRGQDVALRCDPISGHVSLYWYRQALGQGPEFLTYFNYEAQQDKSGLPNDRFSAERPEGSISTLTIQRTEQRDSAMYRCASSLSAHLNTEAFFGQGTRLTVV.

This clonotype came up a few times. The chain links TRBV27 to TRBJ2-2; TRBD1 aligns across 9 bases. The V and J ends lost 6 bases and 6 bases, in that order; junction bases with no gene match: 2. Germline V gives CDR1 MNHEY, CDR2 SMNVEV (reference sequence). The CDR3 spans 13 residues. CDR3 DNA: TGTGCCAGCAGGAACAGGGGGCCCGGGGAGCTGTTTTTT. Its protein product is CASRNRGPGELFF.

In this sample, this clonotype turned up a few times. V gene TRBV6-1 combines with J gene TRBJ1-1, with D tentatively TRBD1 (6 bases). Trimming took off 5 bases at V and 9 bases at J, with 16 bases between the two ends. Germline V CDR1 and CDR2: MNHNS, SASEGT. The CDR3 contains 13 residues. Here the CDR3 reads CASSPTLDRQAFF. The CDR3 region has the DNA TGTGCCAGCAGTCCCACACTAGACAGGCAAGCTTTCTTT.

This clonotype was seen a few times. The V gene is TRBV4-3, the J gene TRBJ2-7; no reliable D call. The CDR3 covers 14 residues. With 1 base removed from V and 2 bases from J, the gap between germline ends came to 9 bases. Germline assignment: CDR1 LGHNA and CDR2 YSLEER. For the CDR3, the DNA is TGCGCCAGCAGCCAAGTTCAGAATGCCTACGAGCAGTACTTC. This codes for CASSQVQNAYEQYF.

The sample holds a few counts of this clonotype. The V gene is TRBV12-3 or TRBV12-4, the J gene TRBJ1-5, with D unresolved. The CDR3 contains 12 residues. V was trimmed by 3 bases and J by 6 bases, leaving 6 bases between them. The CDR3 DNA follows: TGTGCCAGCAGTTTTTCCTCTCAGCCCCAGCATTTT. Amino acid sequence: CASSFSSQPQHF.

This CDR3 reads CAISERAGGPPPSYNEQFF. The CDR3 coding sequence is TGTGCCATCAGTGAAAGAGCGGGGGGGCCCCCACCCTCCTACAATGAGCAGTTCTTC. The gene calls are TRBV10-3 and TRBJ2-1; 10 bases are a match to TRBD2. Germline V gene lookup returns CDR1 ENHRY and CDR2 SYGVKD. The length of the CDR3 is 19 residues. The junction had 11 bases not matched to a gene; V was cut back by 3 bases and J by 0 bases.

V is TRBV27 and J is TRBJ2-7, with D perhaps TRBD1 (6 bases). Trimming left V 6 bases short and J 2 bases short, with 17 bases between. CDR1 and CDR2 (germline): MNHEY, SMNVEV (reference sequence). The CDR3 length is 15 residues. CDR3 loop: CASRFGTPGAYEQYF. The CDR3 bases are TGTGCCAGCAGGTTCGGGACACCTGGCGCCTACGAGCAGTACTTC.

The V and J genes are TRBV7-2 and TRBJ2-2; D gene uncertain. This CDR3 contains 13 residues. The V and J ends lost 7 bases and 2 bases respectively, with 8 bases between them. From germline, CDR1 is SGHTA and CDR2 FQGNSA. For the CDR3, the DNA is TGTGCCAGCACTGTCATAAACACCGGGGAGCTGTTTTTT. It specifies CASTVINTGELFF.

This clonotype was seen only a few times. V gene TRBV20-1 combines with J gene TRBJ2-5; D gene ambiguous. Trimming took off 0 bases at V and 5 bases at J, with 10 bases between the two ends. Germline assignment: CDR1 DFQATT and CDR2 SNEGSKA (reference sequence). The CDR3 contains 13 residues. The chain's CDR3 is CSARETGFETQYF. CDR3 coding DNA: TGCAGTGCTAGAGAAACTGGGTTTGAGACCCAGTACTTC.

The chain links TRBV7-3 to TRBJ2-3; 7 bases are a match to TRBD2. Looked up from germline, CDR1 is SGHTA and CDR2 is FQGTGA. The junction had 5 bases not matched to a gene; V was cut back by 4 bases and J by 4 bases. This CDR3 contains 14 residues. The CDR3 bases are TGTGCCAGCAGCTCCGGGACTACTTCAGATACGCAGTATTTT. Translation gives CASSSGTTSDTQYF.

The chain joins TRBV5-4 to TRBJ2-1; no reliable D call. The V end was cut by 5 bases, the J end by 6 bases, with 12 bases between. The germline CDR1 and CDR2 sequences are SGHNT and YYREEE (reference sequence). The length of the CDR3 is 13 residues. The CDR3 DNA follows: TGTGCCAGCAGTGAAGAGTCCCCCAATGAGCAGTTCTTC. Translation: CASSEESPNEQFF.

The genes are TRBV3-1 and TRBJ1-2; D ambiguous. Germline CDR1 reads LGHDT; CDR2 reads YNNKEL (reference sequence). Trimming stripped 6 bases from V and 1 base from J, with 12 bases between. CDR3 size: 14 residues. Here the CDR3 reads CASRGGEFNYGYTF. CDR3 coding DNA: TGTGCCAGCAGGGGTGGGGAGTTTAACTATGGCTACACCTTC.

This rearrangement joins TRBV5-1 to TRBJ2-3; the D is unclear. Germline lookup yields CDR1 SGHRS and CDR2 YFSETQ. The V end lost 0 bases, the J end lost 6 bases, and 14 bases lay between the germline ends. CDR3 size: 15 residues. CDR3 nucleotides: TGCGCCAGCAGCTTGGAGTTCAGGAAAGCGGATACGCAGTATTTT. Encoded protein: CASSLEFRKADTQYF.

For this clonotype: The CDR3 end shows no conserved phenylalanine or tryptophan, and so a read error is likely. This chain links TRBV7-9 with TRBJ1-1, with D possibly matching TRBD1 (5 bases). V lost 5 bases and J 2 bases, leaving 18 bases between the germline ends. Germline values: CDR1 SEHNR, CDR2 FQNEAQ (reference sequence). This CDR3 spans 16 amino acids. In nucleotides, the CDR3 is TGTGCCAGCAGCCCTGACGCCGACAGACCAAACACTGAAGCTTTCTTG. It codes for CASSPDADRPNTEAFL.

DNA for the CDR3: TGTGCCACCAGCAGAGATCAGCGGGGAAGCACAGATACGCAGTATTTT. Its protein is CATSRDQRGSTDTQYF. The chain couples TRBV15 to TRBJ2-3, with 7 bases that match TRBD2. CDR1 is LNHNV, CDR2 YYDKDF, per germline (reference sequence). The CDR3 extends over 16 amino acids. V dropped 0 bases and J dropped 0; count of bases not matched to a gene: 3.

The chain is built from TRBV5-6 and TRBJ1-1, with TRBD1 matching over 11 bases. Germline V gene sequence: CDR1 SGHDT, CDR2 YYEEEE. CDR3 length: 15 residues. V dropped 4 bases and J dropped 4; count of bases not matched to a gene: 6. CDR3: CASSRTGGVRTEAFF. CDR3 DNA: TGTGCCAGCAGCCGGACAGGGGGCGTGCGCACTGAAGCTTTCTTT. Full variable domain (rest looked up from reference TRBV5-6 and TRBJ1-1): DAGVTQSPTHLIKTRGQQVTLRCSPKSGHDTVSWYQQALGQGPQFIFQYYEEEERQRGNFPDRFSGHQFPNYSSELNVNALLLGDSALYLCASSRTGGVRTEAFFGQGTRLTVV.

This clonotype was seen more than once but under ten times. This chain connects TRBV11-2 to TRBJ1-6; 7 bases are a match to TRBD1. The J segment lost 0 bases and the V segment lost 4 bases, leaving 3 bases of the junction unmatched. The CDR3 has 16 amino acids. Germline CDR1 and CDR2: SGHAT and FQNNGV. Here the CDR3 reads CASSSGQSSYNSPLHF. CDR3 nucleotides: TGTGCCAGCAGCTCGGGACAGAGCTCCTATAATTCACCCCTCCACTTT.

This rearrangement joins TRBV12-3 or TRBV12-4 to TRBJ2-3; D is undetermined. The V and J ends lost 4 bases and 7 bases respectively, with 6 bases between them. The CDR3 totals 11 residues. Here the CDR3 reads CASSSHNTQYF. CDR3 nucleotide sequence: TGTGCCAGCAGTTCTCACAATACGCAGTATTTT.

V gene TRBV27 combines with J gene TRBJ2-3; the D gene could be TRBD1 or TRBD2 (6 bases each). CDR3 size: 14 residues. The V gene lost 4 bases and the J gene lost 4 bases, with 12 bases spanning the gap. The germline V gene encodes CDR1 MNHEY and CDR2 SMNVEV (reference sequence). The CDR3 loop is CASSWNGGPDTQYF. CDR3 in DNA: TGTGCCAGCAGTTGGAACGGGGGCCCAGATACGCAGTATTTT.

This clonotype has only a few counts. The rearrangement uses TRBV5-1 and TRBJ2-2; a weak D match, TRBD1 (5 bases). This CDR3 has 14 residues. The V and J ends lost 4 bases and 7 bases respectively, with 14 bases between them. From germline, CDR1 is SGHRS and CDR2 YFSETQ. CDR3 coding DNA: TGCGCCAGCAGCCTGGCAGGGTTCGTCGGGGAGCTGTTTTTT. Residues: CASSLAGFVGELFF.

This clonotype came up many times. The chain uses TRBV7-2 and TRBJ2-5; D gene ambiguous. Trimming cost V 2 bases and J 4 bases, with 11 bases left between them. Germline V gives CDR1 SGHTA, CDR2 FQGNSA. This CDR3 spans 14 amino acids. CDR3 sequence reads: CASSLSWATETQYF. As DNA, the CDR3 is TGTGCCAGCAGCTTAAGTTGGGCTACAGAGACCCAGTACTTC. Drawing the rest from reference TRBV7-2 and TRBJ2-5, the complete variable domain is GAGVSQSPSNKVTEKGKDVELRCDPISGHTALYWYRQSLGQGLEFLIYFQGNSAPDKSGLPSDRFSAERTGGSVSTLTIQRTQQEDSAVYLCASSLSWATETQYFGPGTRLLVL.

The chain combines TRBV11-2 with TRBJ2-3; 7 bases are shared with TRBD2. The V gene's germline CDR1 is SGHAT and CDR2 FQNNGV. Trimming cost V 1 base and J 4 bases; bases outside gene matches: 8. This CDR3 has 16 amino acids. In DNA form, the CDR3 reads TGTGCCAGCAGCTTAGGGCGGGGGAGCTCCCCAGATACGCAGTATTTT. This codes for CASSLGRGSSPDTQYF.

There are many counts of this clonotype. The chain's CDR3 is CASSLGGGASYEQYV. The CDR3 DNA is TGTGCCAGCAGCTTAGGAGGGGGCGCCTCCTACGAGCAGTACGTC. V is TRBV7-2 and J is TRBJ2-7; TRBD1 agrees at 7 bases. V was clipped by 1 base and J by 0 bases; unmatched bases: 3. The length of the CDR3 is 15 residues. The germline V gene encodes CDR1 SGHTA and CDR2 FQGNSA.

The chain is built from TRBV12-5 and TRBJ2-7; D is uncertain. CDR3 length: 11 residues. Trimming removed 4 bases at V and 6 bases at J, with 7 bases between. Germline CDR1 is LGHNT and CDR2 is FRNRAP. As DNA, the CDR3 is TGTGCTAGTGGTTCCTCGCGCGAGCAGTACTTC. This encodes CASGSSREQYF.

The CDR3 region is CASSQVQGGLDEQYF. The CDR3 region has the DNA TGTGCCAGCAGCCAAGTCCAAGGGGGTTTGGACGAGCAGTACTTC. The chain carries TRBV4-2 and TRBJ2-7; D perhaps matches TRBD1 (6 bases). Germline loops: CDR1 LGHNA, CDR2 YNFKEQ. The CDR3 extends over 15 amino acids. V was cut by 1 base and J by 5 bases, with 15 bases left in between.

This clonotype was observed a handful of times. This sequence joins TRBV2 and TRBJ2-2; TRBD1 agrees at 9 bases. J was trimmed by 7 bases and V by 7 bases; bases with no gene match: 10. The CDR3 is made up of 15 amino acids. Germline V lookup: CDR1 SNHLY, CDR2 FYNNEI. CDR3 protein: CASTDRDRVSGELFF. The CDR3, as DNA: TGTGCCAGCACCGACAGGGACAGGGTGAGCGGGGAGCTGTTTTTT.

This sequence joins TRBV4-1 and TRBJ2-2, with unresolved D. The CDR3 spans 14 residues. V was clipped by 1 base and J by 4 bases, with 7 bases between them. Per the germline V gene, CDR1 is MGHRA and CDR2 is YSYEKL. CDR3 protein: CASSQVRTTGELFF. Written as DNA, the CDR3 is TGCGCCAGCAGCCAAGTACGAACCACCGGGGAGCTGTTTTTT.

This chain connects TRBV7-2 to TRBJ2-1, with a weak D call TRBD2 (7 bases). Trimming took 2 bases from V and 8 from J, leaving 19 bases between them. The CDR3 loop spans 16 amino acids. Germline assignment: CDR1 SGHTA and CDR2 FQGNSA. The CDR3 spells CASSLRPQGGSDEQFF. In DNA form, the CDR3 reads TGTGCCAGCAGCTTACGACCACAGGGAGGGAGCGATGAGCAGTTCTTC.